This T cell receptor (beta chain) stems from a study of patients and donors after allogeneic stem cell transplantation. This clonotype was seen repeatedly, ten times or more. One entry per CDR3 protein results from TCRdb running MiXCR on the RT-PCR reads. The table lists 87,000 or so distinct CDR3 sequences, 5% of them singletons. The source material was blood, either unsorted or a sorted T cell fraction (not recorded which). The TCR comes from a human donor who was either an allogeneic HSCT recipient or a stem cell or donor lymphocyte infusion donor (not recorded which). It is not recorded whose cells these are; they may come from a transplant donor.

The CDR3 DNA follows: TGCGCCAGCAGCCATCCCGGACTAGCGGGGGGGCCCTTACGAGAGACCCAGTACTTC. This gives the protein CASSHPGLAGGPLRETQYF. This chain connects TRBV4-1 to TRBJ2-5; TRBD2 matches 15 bases. Trimming cost V 3 bases and J 4 bases; bases outside gene matches: 12. Germline V gives CDR1 MGHRA, CDR2 YSYEKL. There are 19 residues in the CDR3.